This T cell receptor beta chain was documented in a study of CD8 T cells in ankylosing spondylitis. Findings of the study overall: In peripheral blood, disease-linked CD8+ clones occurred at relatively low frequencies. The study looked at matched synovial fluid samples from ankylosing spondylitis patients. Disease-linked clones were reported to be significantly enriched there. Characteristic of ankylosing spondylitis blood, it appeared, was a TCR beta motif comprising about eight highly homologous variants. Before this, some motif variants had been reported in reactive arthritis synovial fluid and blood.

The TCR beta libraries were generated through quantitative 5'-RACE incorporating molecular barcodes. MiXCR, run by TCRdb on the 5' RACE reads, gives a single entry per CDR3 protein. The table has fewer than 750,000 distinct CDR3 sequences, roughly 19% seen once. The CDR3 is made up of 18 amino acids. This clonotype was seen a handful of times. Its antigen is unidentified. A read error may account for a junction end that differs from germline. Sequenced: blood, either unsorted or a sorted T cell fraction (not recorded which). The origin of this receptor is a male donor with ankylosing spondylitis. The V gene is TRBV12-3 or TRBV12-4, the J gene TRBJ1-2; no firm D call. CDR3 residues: CTSSLEGPIARANYGYTF. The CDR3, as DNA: TGTACCAGCAGTTTAGAGGGCCCCATAGCGCGAGCTAACTATGGCTACACCTTC.